This TCR beta chain was recovered during a study of T cells after yellow fever vaccination. There are 14 residues in the CDR3. CDR1 is MNHNS and CDR2 is SASEGT in the germline V gene. Findings of the study overall: In post-booster samples, most primary-vaccination clones reappeared (just under 97% CD4, approximately 91% CD8).

In regard to this clonotype: The target antigen is unknown. One end of the junction does not line up with germline, which may come from a read error.

TCRdb used MiXCR to reprocess the 5' RACE reads, holding one entry per CDR3 protein. The table shows roughly 300,000 distinct CDR3 sequences, with around 7% occurring only once. This material consisted of PBMCs, taken roughly 47 days after the first yellow fever vaccination. The sequence came from a man aged 18 to 30 who received the YFV17D yellow fever vaccine. The chain employs TRBV6-1 and TRBJ1-1; D is unresolved. The CDR3 DNA follows: TGTGCCAGCAGTGAAACAAGAGTGAACGCTGAAGCTTTCTTT. Its translation is CASSETRVNAEAFF.